The 4 T cell receptor beta chains below all came from one sample that was sequenced in a study of T cells in Graves' hyperthyroidism and ophthalmopathy. RNA transcripts served as the template for amplifying TCR beta CDR3 regions. A first-round RT-PCR of the TCR CDR3 used the HTBI primer set. A single record per CDR3 protein comes from TCRdb applying MiXCR to the multiplex PCR reads. The data hold about 290,000 distinct CDR3 sequences, with 17% observed a single time. The sample consisted of blood. These receptors were obtained from a woman aged 60 to 75 with Graves' ophthalmopathy.

This clonotype has only a few counts. The chain uses TRBV15 and TRBJ2-5; D is perhaps TRBD2 (6 bases). Germline V CDR1 and CDR2: LNHNV, YYDKDF (reference sequence). Trimming took 8 bases from V and 4 from J, leaving 17 bases between them. The length of the CDR3 is 14 residues. The chain's CDR3 is CATSLRGGGETQYF. CDR3 in DNA: TGTGCCACCTCCTTACGGGGAGGAGGAGAGACCCAGTACTTC.

In this sample, this clonotype turned up many times. V usage is TRBV20-1 and J usage is TRBJ1-1, with D tentatively TRBD1 (5 bases). The CDR3 covers 14 residues. Germline CDR1 is DFQATT and CDR2 is SNEGSKA (reference sequence). V was pared by 6 bases and J by 3 bases, with 17 bases between. CDR3 DNA: TGCAGTGCCCGTCGTATCGACAGCTACACTGAAGCTTTCTTT. Its translation: CSARRIDSYTEAFF.

In this sample, this clonotype turned up many times. The chain joins TRBV6-1 to TRBJ2-7; TRBD2 might be the D (5 bases). The V end was cut by 5 bases, the J end by 4 bases, with 12 bases between. CDR3 size: 13 residues. In germline, CDR1 is MNHNS, CDR2 SASEGT. CDR3 nucleotides: TGTGCCAGCAGTATTGACGGGGTTTACGAGCAGTACTTC. This gives the protein CASSIDGVYEQYF.

This clonotype has at least ten counts. CDR3 sequence reads: CASSPVTENYGYTF. The CDR3 bases are TGCGCCAGCAGCCCGGTGACGGAGAACTATGGCTACACCTTC. The chain is built from TRBV5-1 and TRBJ1-2; no definite D call. Trimming shortened V by 4 bases and J by 2 bases, and 12 bases separated the two germline ends. The CDR3 sequence is 14 residues long. CDR1 is SGHRS, CDR2 YFSETQ, per germline.